The 5 T cell receptor beta chains in this list originate from one sample, sequenced in a study of tumor T cells in aggressive B-cell lymphoma. Sequenced by immunoSEQ multiplex PCR; TCRdb stores in-frame clones only, minus some. This sample has several thousand clones, with roughly 94% found just once. The specimen sequenced was tumor tissue. The receptors were sampled from an adult with diffuse large B cell lymphoma.

A remark on this clone: This sample includes further DNA sequences coding for the same CDR3. V usage is TRBV5-1 and J usage is TRBJ2-3; TRBD2 matches 9 bases. CDR1 is SGHRS and CDR2 is YFSETQ in the germline V gene. V was clipped by 3 bases and J by 0 bases; unmatched bases: 2. This CDR3 has 15 residues. The chain's CDR3 is CASSSSGVSTDTQYF. The CDR3 region has the DNA TGCGCCAGCAGCTCTAGCGGGGTTAGCACAGATACGCAGTATTTT.

The genes are TRBV7-2 and TRBJ2-7; 11 bases are a match to TRBD2. The CDR3 has 15 residues. Trimming took 7 bases from V and 1 from J; bases not matched to a gene: 6. Germline assignment: CDR1 SGHTA and CDR2 FQGNSA. The CDR3, as DNA: TGTGCCAGCAACAAGGGACTAGCGGAATCCTACGAGCAGTACTTC. Its translation is CASNKGLAESYEQYF.

DNA for the CDR3: TGCGCCAGCAGCTTGGGCGCGGGGCGGATAGGCACAGATACGCAGTATTTT. Its translation: CASSLGAGRIGTDTQYF. This chain links TRBV5-1 with TRBJ2-3; TRBD2 might be the D (6 bases). CDR3 length: 17 residues. V lost 0 bases, J lost 1 base, and 15 bases lay in between. Germline V gene data show CDR1 as SGHRS and CDR2 as YFSETQ.

The J gene is TRBJ2-7, the V gene TRBV15; weak D call: TRBD2 (6 bases). The CDR3 has 14 amino acids. CDR1 and CDR2 (germline): LNHNV, YYDKDF (reference sequence). Trimming shortened V by 0 bases and J by 3 bases, and 9 bases separated the two germline ends. The CDR3 loop is CATSRDMGLYEQYF. Written as DNA, the CDR3 is TGTGCCACCAGCAGAGATATGGGACTCTACGAGCAGTACTTC.

This clone was picked up a small number of times. V is TRBV29-1 and J is TRBJ1-1; D unresolved. The CDR3 covers 13 residues. CDR1 is SQVTM, CDR2 ANQGSEA, per germline. V was cut by 4 bases and J by 2 bases, with 11 bases left in between. The CDR3 DNA sequence: TGCAGCGTTGTTATCATAGAAAACACTGAAGCTTTCTTT. Residues: CSVVIIENTEAFF.